Below are 3 T cell receptor beta chains sequenced from a single sample in a study of blood T cell repertoires in COVID-19. TCRdb's copy holds only in-frame clones and misses some; the assay was immunoSEQ multiplex PCR. Of around 76,000 clones listed, 85% are singletons. The sample consisted of peripheral blood. Receptors originate from an elderly man with acute or convalescent COVID-19.

V and J are TRBV11-2 and TRBJ2-3, with D hard to call. The CDR3 loop spans 11 amino acids. V was cut by 6 bases and J by 8 bases, with 9 bases left in between. CDR1 is SGHAT, CDR2 FQNNGV, per germline. The CDR3 sequence: CASSSTGTQYF. CDR3 nucleotide sequence: TGTGCCAGCAGTTCGACGGGTACGCAGTATTTT.

V and J are TRBV28 and TRBJ2-7, with TRBD2 matching over 8 bases. After removal of 3 bases from V and 6 bases from J, the junction contained 13 bases not matched to a gene. Per the germline V gene, CDR1 is MDHEN and CDR2 is SYDVKM. The CDR3 length is 16 residues. Here the CDR3 reads CASSFAGGLAYGEQYF. In DNA form, the CDR3 reads TGTGCCAGCAGTTTCGCAGGCGGACTAGCCTATGGCGAGCAGTACTTC.

The rearrangement uses TRBV4-2 and TRBJ2-5, with D possibly being TRBD2 (5 bases). Between the trimmed V and J ends, which lost 0 bases and 2 bases, there was a span of 7 bases. CDR3 length: 14 amino acids. Looked up from germline, CDR1 is LGHNA and CDR2 is YNFKEQ. The CDR3 here is CASSQEGGQETQYF. The CDR3 DNA sequence: TGTGCCAGCAGCCAAGAAGGAGGTCAAGAGACCCAGTACTTC.